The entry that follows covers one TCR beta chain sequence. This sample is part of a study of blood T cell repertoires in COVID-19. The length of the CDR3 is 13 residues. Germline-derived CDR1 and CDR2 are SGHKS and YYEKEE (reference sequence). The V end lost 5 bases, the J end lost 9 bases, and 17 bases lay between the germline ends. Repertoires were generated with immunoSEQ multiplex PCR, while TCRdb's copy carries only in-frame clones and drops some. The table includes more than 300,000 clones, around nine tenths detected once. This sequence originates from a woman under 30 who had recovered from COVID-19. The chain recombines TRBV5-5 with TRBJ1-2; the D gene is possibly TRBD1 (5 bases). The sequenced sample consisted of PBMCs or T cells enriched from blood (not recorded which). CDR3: CASRIGGGVSYTF. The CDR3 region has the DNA TGTGCCAGCAGAATTGGGGGAGGGGTGAGCTACACCTTC.